This T cell receptor (beta chain) emerged from a study of CD8 T cell repertoires and HIV-1 epitope variants. On the study more broadly: Each of Twenty-five Gag and Nef epitope peptides stimulated a separate culture. An approximately 10-day culture received IL-2, IL-7 and IL-15 on days 3 and 7.

On this clone: Its antigen is not identified.

General study results and limits: About ten TCR beta clonotypes were antigen-specific, six or seven apparently recognizing autologous or escape variants.

Assay: immunoSEQ multiplex PCR; the TCRdb copy retains only in-frame clones and omits some. The sample shows about 5,500 clones, 66% of them seen only once. The source is a male donor with HIV. The material sequenced was cultured CD8+ T cells derived from PBMCs.

Here the CDR3 DNA reads TGTGCCAGCAGCTTATCGCTGGGGCAAGAGACCCAGTACTTC. Translated: CASSLSLGQETQYF. The chain employs TRBV7-2 and TRBJ2-5; D remains unclear. Germline V gene sequence: CDR1 SGHTA, CDR2 FQGNSA. The V end was cut by 2 bases, the J end by 2 bases, with 9 bases between. The CDR3 spans 14 residues.